This TCR beta chain originates from a study of cytomegalovirus exposure and HLA in healthy donors. Researchers ran the PCR with 60 Vbeta and 13 Jbeta primers. Sequencing was performed with immunoSEQ multiplex PCR; in TCRdb, only in-frame clones are kept and a portion is missing. The data show approximately 210,000 clones, more than 75% seen once. Unmatched junction bases numbered 3, after V lost 2 bases and J lost 7 bases. CDR1 is MNHNY and CDR2 is SVGAGI in the germline V gene (reference sequence). The CDR3 extends over 13 amino acids. Study-level results: A later examination showed that TCR association rates differed by HLA locus, with DRB1 most and HLA-C fewest.

A remark on this clone: Its antigen is not known.

The clonotype was recovered from a man aged 40-49 years in good health and CMV-seropositive. This chain uses TRBV6-6 with TRBJ2-5; 8 bases match TRBD2. The sample taken for sequencing was PBMCs. CDR3 loop: CASSYGTSGTQYF. The CDR3 nucleotides are TGTGCCAGCAGTTACGGGACTAGTGGGACCCAGTACTTC.